Listed below are T cell receptor beta chains from one sample, sequenced in a study of T-cell reconstitution after alpha-beta-depleted transplantation in children. One entry per CDR3 protein, called by TCRdb with MiXCR from the PCR reads. The sample shows over 450,000 distinct CDR3 sequences, about 10% of them seen only once. The material sequenced was PBMCs, taken before TCRalphabeta/CD19-depleted stem cell transplant. These receptors came from a child younger than 10 with inherited bone marrow failure, due to receive a stem cell transplant. CDR3s include the opening cysteine and the closing phenylalanine or tryptophan. The order of the fields is D gene, clone size, V gene, J gene, CDR3 DNA, CDR3 protein. The D gene is left open where the match is weak. Part of the rows lack a size; the others show once, few, many or a class for expanded clones.

D: TRBD1
size: NA
V: TRBV5-1
J: TRBJ2-7
DNA: TGCGCCAGCAGCTTGGAAGGAACCGGGACAGGGGTCTACGAGCAGTACTTC
CDR3: CASSLEGTGTGVYEQYF

D: NA
size: many
V: TRBV3-1
J: TRBJ2-7
DNA: TGTGCCAGCAGCCACGACGGGGGTTACGAGCAGTACTTC
CDR3: CASSHDGGYEQYF

D: TRBD1
size: many
V: TRBV6-5
J: TRBJ1-2
DNA: TGTGCCAGCAGTTCCTATGACAGGGGACCATATGGCTACACCTTC
CDR3: CASSSYDRGPYGYTF

D: NA
size: few
V: TRBV19
J: TRBJ1-1
DNA: TGTGCCAGTAGTATAGGGGCGGGGACTGAAGCTTTCTTT
CDR3: CASSIGAGTEAFF

D: TRBD2
size: many
V: TRBV6-5
J: TRBJ2-1
DNA: TGTGCCAGCAGTAGTATACTAGCGGGAGGGGGCAATGAGCAGTTCTTC
CDR3: CASSSILAGGGNEQFF

D: TRBD1
size: few
V: TRBV5-6
J: TRBJ2-1
DNA: TGTGCCAGCAGCGGGACCTCTCAGGGGGCGCGAGGGGATGAGCAGTTCTTC
CDR3: CASSGTSQGARGDEQFF

D: NA
size: many
V: TRBV20-1
J: TRBJ2-7
DNA: TGCAGTGCCCCCCGGGTCCCCTACGAGCAGTACTTC
CDR3: CSAPRVPYEQYF

D: TRBD1
size: few
V: TRBV7-2
J: TRBJ2-5
DNA: TGTGCCAGCAGCTTAGGACAGGGTTTAGCGACCCAGTACTTC
CDR3: CASSLGQGLATQYF

D: NA
size: NA
V: TRBV30
J: TRBJ2-5
DNA: TGTGCCTGGAGTAGATGGGGGACGGAGACCCAGTACTTC
CDR3: CAWSRWGTETQYF

D: NA
size: many
V: TRBV12-3/TRBV12-4
J: TRBJ2-2
DNA: TGTGCCAGCAGCGACTGGTCGAACACCGGGGAGCTGTTTTTT
CDR3: CASSDWSNTGELFF

D: TRBD1
size: many
V: TRBV12-3/TRBV12-4
J: TRBJ2-7
DNA: TGTGCCAGCAGTTTTGAGGGGGCGGTTTCCTACGAGCAGTACTTC
CDR3: CASSFEGAVSYEQYF

D: TRBD2
size: few
V: TRBV11-2
J: TRBJ2-7
DNA: TGTGCCAGCAGCTTAGAACCGGGGGGTAGGGGCGAGCAGTACTTC
CDR3: CASSLEPGGRGEQYF

D: NA
size: few
V: TRBV5-1
J: TRBJ1-1
DNA: TGCGCCAGCAGCCGGGGGACCTTGGGCACTGAAGCTTTCTTT
CDR3: CASSRGTLGTEAFF

D: TRBD1
size: many
V: TRBV28
J: TRBJ2-5
DNA: TGTGCCAGCAGTTTATCAGGGGGTTATGAGACCCAGTACTTC
CDR3: CASSLSGGYETQYF

D: TRBD1
size: many
V: TRBV7-9
J: TRBJ1-3
DNA: TGTGCCAGCAGCTCGACAGGGGGCGGAAACACCATATATTTT
CDR3: CASSSTGGGNTIYF

D: TRBD1
size: many
V: TRBV20-1
J: TRBJ2-7
DNA: TGCAGTGCTAGCTCGACAGGGGACGACCCCTACGAGCAGTACTTC
CDR3: CSASSTGDDPYEQYF

D: NA
size: many
V: TRBV12-3/TRBV12-4
J: TRBJ2-3
DNA: TGTGCCAGCAGGATAGCGGAAGGGGGCACAGATACGCAGTATTTT
CDR3: CASRIAEGGTDTQYF

D: NA
size: NA
V: TRBV5-6
J: TRBJ2-3
DNA: TGTGCCAGCAGCTTAGAACTCCTTTCCCACACAGATACGCAGTATTTT
CDR3: CASSLELLSHTDTQYF

D: NA
size: many
V: TRBV10-3
J: TRBJ2-2
DNA: TGTGCCAATAGCCCCTATGCGCAGGAGGAGCTGTTTTTT
CDR3: CANSPYAQEELFF

D: TRBD2
size: many
V: TRBV12-3/TRBV12-4
J: TRBJ2-7
DNA: TGTGTCTCCTCTAGCGGGAACTACGAGCAGTACTTC
CDR3: CVSSSGNYEQYF

D: TRBD2
size: few
V: TRBV25-1
J: TRBJ2-1
DNA: TGTGCCAACTCGGGACTAGCGGGAGAGCCCTACAATGAGCAGTTCTTC
CDR3: CANSGLAGEPYNEQFF

D: NA
size: many
V: TRBV12-3/TRBV12-4
J: TRBJ2-7
DNA: TGTGCCAGCACCAAACCCCCCTGCGAGCAGTACTTC
CDR3: CASTKPPCEQYF

D: TRBD2
size: many
V: TRBV12-3/TRBV12-4
J: TRBJ2-3
DNA: TGTGCCAGCAGTTTGTCGGCGGGGGGAGATACGCAGTATTTT
CDR3: CASSLSAGGDTQYF

D: NA
size: many
V: TRBV5-1
J: TRBJ2-5
DNA: TGCGCCAGCAGCCACTTCGGACTGCCGCTCGCAGAAGAGACCCAGTACTTC
CDR3: CASSHFGLPLAEETQYF

D: TRBD2
size: many
V: TRBV7-2
J: TRBJ2-1
DNA: TGTGCCAGCAGCTATTTCCCCGGGACTAGCGGGAGGACCTACAATGAGCAGTTCTTC
CDR3: CASSYFPGTSGRTYNEQFF

D: NA
size: many
V: TRBV9
J: TRBJ2-7
DNA: TGTGCCAGCAGCGCGGCGGGGTTGCAGGACGAGCAGTACTTC
CDR3: CASSAAGLQDEQYF

D: NA
size: few
V: TRBV20-1
J: TRBJ2-1
DNA: TGCAGTCTGGGGGCTGCGGTTTACAATGAGCAGTTCTTC
CDR3: CSLGAAVYNEQFF

D: TRBD1
size: few
V: TRBV3-1
J: TRBJ1-5
DNA: TGTGCCAGCAGCCAGTTTCAGGGGGGGGGTCAGCCCCAGCATTTT
CDR3: CASSQFQGGGQPQHF

D: TRBD1
size: many
V: TRBV29-1
J: TRBJ2-7
DNA: TGCAGCGTTGAACAGGGGGCCTCCTACGAGCAGTACTTC
CDR3: CSVEQGASYEQYF

D: NA
size: NA
V: TRBV24-1
J: TRBJ2-7
DNA: TGTGCCACCAGTGATCCCGGGACTTCCTACGAGCAGTACTTC
CDR3: CATSDPGTSYEQYF

D: NA
size: many
V: TRBV5-1
J: TRBJ2-3
DNA: TGCGCCAGCAGCTTAGTACAGGCAGATACGCAGTATTTT
CDR3: CASSLVQADTQYF

D: TRBD2
size: many
V: TRBV5-1
J: TRBJ2-7
DNA: TGCGCCAGTGGGCCCGGGACTAGCCCCTACGAGCAGTACTTC
CDR3: CASGPGTSPYEQYF